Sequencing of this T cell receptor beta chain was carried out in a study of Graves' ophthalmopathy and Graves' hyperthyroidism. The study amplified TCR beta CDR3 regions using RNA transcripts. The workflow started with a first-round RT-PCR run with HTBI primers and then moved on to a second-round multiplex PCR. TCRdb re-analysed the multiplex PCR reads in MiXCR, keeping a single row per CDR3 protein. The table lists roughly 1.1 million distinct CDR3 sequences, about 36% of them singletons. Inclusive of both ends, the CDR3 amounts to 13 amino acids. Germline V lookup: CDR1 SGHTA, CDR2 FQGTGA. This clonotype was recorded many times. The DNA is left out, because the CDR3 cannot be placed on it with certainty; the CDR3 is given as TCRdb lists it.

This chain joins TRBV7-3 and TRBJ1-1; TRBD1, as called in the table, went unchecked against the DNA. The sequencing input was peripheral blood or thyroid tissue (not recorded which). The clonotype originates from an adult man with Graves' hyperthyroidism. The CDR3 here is CASSSSGGTEAFF.